This TCR beta chain was retrieved from a study of cytomegalovirus exposure and HLA in healthy donors. PCR used 60 Vbeta primers and 13 Jbeta primers. Using immunoSEQ multiplex PCR, the repertoire was profiled, and TCRdb retains in-frame clones only, with some absent. The sample holds 150,000 to 200,000 clones; around 81% are singletons and the top ten take about 1.8%. The length of the CDR3 is 15 residues. Trimming pared 0 bases from V and 4 bases from J, leaving 10 bases between. The germline gives CDR1 SGDLS, CDR2 YYNGEE. This chain uses TRBV9 with TRBJ2-2; D remains unclear. Material: PBMCs. The TCR sequence derives from a man aged 18-30 years in good health and CMV-seronegative. The DNA of the CDR3 is TGTGCCAGCAGCGTAGGCGTGGTCACCACCGGGGAGCTGTTTTTT. Amino acid sequence: CASSVGVVTTGELFF. The full variable domain, rest sourced from reference TRBV9 and TRBJ2-2, is DSGVTQTPKHLITATGQRVTLRCSPRSGDLSVYWYQQSLDQGLQFLIQYYNGEERAKGNILERFSAQQFPDLHSELNLSSLELGDSALYFCASSVGVVTTGELFFGEGSRLTVL.